This is a list of T cell receptor beta chains from one sample in a study of control samples from healthy donors and cancer patients. Clones were sequenced by immunoSEQ multiplex PCR, and TCRdb holds only the in-frame ones, with some missing. The table has tens of thousands of clones, 80% to 95% seen once. The sample comprised PBMCs. These receptors came from a woman aged 40 to 50 with lung cancer. CDR3s include the opening cysteine and the closing phenylalanine or tryptophan. The order of the fields is J gene, V gene, D gene, clone size, CDR3 protein, CDR3 DNA. The D gene is left open where the match is weak. A row's size may be missing; if present it is once, few, many or a size class.

>TRBJ2-3|TRBV7-9|-|-
CASSWSPGPEYF
TGTGCCAGCAGCTGGAGTCCGGGTCCGGAGTATTTT
>TRBJ1-5|TRBV10-2|-|-
CASSEWIGQGLSQPQHF
TGCGCCAGCAGTGAGTGGATAGGGCAGGGTCTTTCTCAGCCCCAGCATTTT
>TRBJ2-2|TRBV5-6|-|-
CASRRGRETGELFF
TGTGCCAGCAGGAGGGGGCGGGAGACCGGGGAGCTGTTTTTT
>TRBJ1-4|TRBV6-6|TRBD1|-
CASSRDRVGNEKLFF
TGTGCCAGCAGCCGAGACAGGGTTGGGAATGAAAAACTGTTTTTT
>TRBJ2-2|TRBV10-3|-|-
CAIRQDGGIGELFF
TGTGCCATCAGGCAGGATGGTGGGATCGGGGAGCTGTTTTTT
>TRBJ2-7|TRBV12-3/TRBV12-4|-|once
CASSLSPYEQYF
TGTGCCAGCAGTCTTTCCCCCTACGAGCAGTACTTC
>TRBJ2-1|TRBV29-1|TRBD2|-
CSLGTSRERGQFF
TGCAGCCTGGGGACTAGTCGGGAGAGAGGGCAGTTCTTC
>TRBJ1-1|TRBV21-1|-|-
CASSKYVSTEAFF
TGTGCCAGCAGCAAATACGTGAGCACTGAAGCTTTCTTT
>TRBJ2-3|TRBV7-9|-|-
CASSLDSGYGTDTQYF
TGTGCCAGCAGCTTAGATTCGGGGTATGGGACAGATACGCAGTATTTT
>TRBJ1-1|TRBV10-1|-|-
CASSDGAEAFF
TGCGCCAGCAGTGATGGGGCGGAAGCTTTCTTT
>TRBJ2-3|TRBV4-1|-|-
CASSQDPGTDTQYF
TGCGCCAGCAGCCAAGATCCAGGCACAGATACGCAGTATTTT
>TRBJ1-6|TRBV11-2|-|-
CASSGSHNSPLHF
TGTGCCAGCAGCGGGTCCCATAATTCACCCCTCCACTTT
>TRBJ1-2|TRBV28|-|-
CASREEDYGYTF
TGTGCCAGCAGGGAAGAGGACTATGGCTACACCTTC
>TRBJ2-5|TRBV9|-|-
CASSVEPSETQYF
TGTGCCAGCAGCGTGGAACCATCGGAGACCCAGTACTTC
>TRBJ1-5|TRBV19|-|-
CASSIEGQFDISNQPQHF
TGTGCCAGTAGTATAGAGGGCCAATTTGATATAAGCAATCAGCCCCAGCATTTT
>TRBJ2-3|TRBV27|-|-
CASSLFPPTDTQYF
TGTGCCAGCAGTTTATTTCCCCCCACAGATACGCAGTATTTT
>TRBJ1-1|TRBV3-1/TRBV3-2|-|-
CASSQGGASTEAFF
TGTGCCAGCAGCCAAGGGGGCGCGAGCACTGAAGCTTTCTTT
>TRBJ1-1|TRBV19|TRBD1|-
CASSINPGTGGTEAFF
TGTGCCAGTAGTATAAATCCTGGGACAGGGGGCACTGAAGCTTTCTTT
>TRBJ1-2|TRBV7-3|-|-
CASSPGTEGYTF
TGTGCCAGCAGCCCCGGGACGGAAGGCTACACCTTC
>TRBJ1-4|TRBV27|-|-
CASSLSGWRATNEKLFF
TGTGCCAGCAGTTTATCCGGGTGGAGAGCAACTAATGAAAAACTGTTTTTT
>TRBJ2-2|TRBV5-6|-|-
CASSLGGAAVRTGELFF
TGTGCCAGCAGCTTAGGAGGAGCTGCCGTTCGGACCGGGGAGCTGTTTTTT
>TRBJ2-7|TRBV2|-|-
CASSELSEQYF
TGTGCCAGCAGTGAGCTCTCCGAGCAGTACTTC
>TRBJ2-1|TRBV5-1|-|-
CASSLPYNEQFF
TGCGCCAGCAGCTTGCCCTACAATGAGCAGTTCTTC
>TRBJ1-5|TRBV6-5|TRBD1|once
CASSRTGEGNQPQHF
TGTGCCAGCAGTCGGACAGGGGAGGGCAATCAGCCCCAGCATTTT
>TRBJ1-5|TRBV6-2/TRBV6-3|-|-
CASSRPQPPQPQHF
TGTGCCAGCAGTCGTCCACAGCCACCTCAGCCCCAGCATTTT
>TRBJ2-3|TRBV11-3|-|-
CASSAMTGERTDTQYF
TGTGCCAGCAGCGCCATGACGGGGGAGCGCACAGATACGCAGTATTTT
>TRBJ2-3|TRBV6-4|TRBD2|-
CASSDEASGGAADTQYF
TGTGCCAGCAGTGACGAAGCTAGCGGGGGGGCCGCAGATACGCAGTATTTT
>TRBJ2-1|TRBV9|TRBD2|-
CASSVATGERGIPNGQFF
TGTGCCAGCAGCGTAGCTACTGGAGAGCGGGGGATTCCCAATGGACAGTTCTTC
>TRBJ2-7|TRBV4-1|-|-
CASSQSNRGGAYEQYF
TGCGCCAGCAGCCAGTCAAACAGGGGGGGTGCGTACGAGCAGTACTTC
>TRBJ2-1|TRBV24-1|TRBD1|once
CATSDLHLTGKVYNEQFF
TGTGCCACCAGTGATTTGCATCTGACAGGGAAGGTGTACAATGAGCAGTTCTTC
>TRBJ1-1|TRBV11-2|-|-
CASVSSVWGSNTEAFF
TGTGCCAGCGTCTCATCGGTTTGGGGGTCGAACACTGAAGCTTTCTTT
>TRBJ1-1|TRBV19|-|-
CASTGHLNTEAFF
TGTGCCAGTACAGGGCATCTAAACACTGAAGCTTTCTTT
>TRBJ2-7|TRBV7-9|TRBD1|-
CASSSGQGYYEQYF
TGTGCCAGCAGCTCCGGACAGGGATACTACGAGCAGTACTTC
>TRBJ2-2|TRBV5-1|-|-
CASSLRTPTNTGELFF
TGCGCCAGCAGCCTTAGGACACCTACGAACACCGGGGAGCTGTTTTTT
>TRBJ1-1|TRBV5-1|-|-
CASSLPDRMNTEAFF
TGCGCCAGCAGCTTGCCTGACCGGATGAACACTGAAGCTTTCTTT
>TRBJ2-1|TRBV11-2|-|once
CASSFRADRSYNEQFF
TGTGCCAGCAGCTTCCGAGCGGACCGCTCCTACAATGAGCAGTTCTTC
>TRBJ1-1|TRBV13|TRBD1|-
CASSQWTGGTEAFF
TGTGCCAGCAGCCAATGGACAGGGGGGACTGAAGCTTTCTTT
>TRBJ1-2|TRBV5-6|-|-
CASSPDSDGYTF
TGTGCCAGCAGCCCCGACTCTGATGGCTACACCTTC
>TRBJ1-2|TRBV2|-|-
CASTKDYGYTF
TGTGCCAGTACAAAGGACTATGGCTACACCTTC
>TRBJ1-2|TRBV12-5|-|-
CASGLVPQGNYGYTF
TGTGCTAGTGGTTTGGTACCCCAGGGAAACTATGGCTACACCTTC
>TRBJ2-5|TRBV14|-|-
CASSQSISETQYF
TGTGCCAGCAGCCAGAGTATATCGGAGACCCAGTACTTC
>TRBJ1-2|TRBV30|-|-
CAWSVTGPYGYTF
TGTGCCTGGAGTGTTACAGGACCCTATGGCTACACCTTC
>TRBJ2-2|TRBV13|TRBD2|-
CASSSGGSHTGELFF
TGTGCCAGCAGTTCGGGGGGTTCCCACACCGGGGAGCTGTTTTTT
>TRBJ2-7|TRBV5-4|-|few
CASSTFDVERREQYF
TGTGCCAGCAGCACTTTTGATGTCGAACGGCGGGAGCAGTACTTC
>TRBJ1-2|TRBV14|-|-
CASSQDFLGSDGYTF
TGTGCCAGCAGCCAAGATTTCTTGGGGTCTGATGGCTACACCTTC
>TRBJ2-7|TRBV12-3/TRBV12-4|TRBD1|-
CASSHRGSYEQYF
TGTGCCAGCAGCCACAGGGGATCCTACGAGCAGTACTTC
>TRBJ2-1|TRBV9|-|-
CASSPDSSYNEQFF
TGTGCCAGCAGCCCCGACAGCTCCTACAATGAGCAGTTCTTC
>TRBJ1-1|TRBV3-1/TRBV3-2|TRBD1|-
CASSQGQGVTEAFF
TGTGCCAGCAGCCAAGGACAGGGCGTAACTGAAGCTTTCTTT
>TRBJ1-1|TRBV15|-|-
CATSRDIAGKNTEAFF
TGTGCCACCAGCAGAGATATTGCAGGGAAGAACACTGAAGCTTTCTTT
>TRBJ2-7|TRBV7-6|-|once
CASSSAGAGEQYF
TGTGCCAGCAGCAGCGCGGGGGCGGGGGAGCAGTACTTC
>TRBJ1-4|TRBV3-1/TRBV3-2|-|once
CASSRGPSSNEKLFF
TGTGCCAGCTCCCGTGGCCCATCATCTAATGAAAAACTGTTTTTT
>TRBJ1-5|TRBV6-5|-|-
CASSKGTDQPQHF
TGTGCCAGCAGCAAAGGGACCGATCAGCCCCAGCATTTT
>TRBJ2-5|TRBV7-6|-|-
CASSLGLQGAETQYF
TGTGCCAGCAGCTTAGGTCTACAGGGTGCGGAGACCCAGTACTTC
>TRBJ2-2|TRBV5-1|-|-
CASGRWTENTGELFF
TGCGCCAGCGGTCGTTGGACAGAGAACACCGGGGAGCTGTTTTTT
>TRBJ2-1|TRBV3-1/TRBV3-2|TRBD2|-
CASSQDITSGGNEQFF
TGTGCCAGCAGCCAAGATATCACTAGCGGGGGCAATGAGCAGTTCTTC
>TRBJ1-1|TRBV10-3|-|-
CAISEGSNTEAFF
TGTGCCATCAGTGAGGGGTCTAACACTGAAGCTTTCTTT
>TRBJ2-7|TRBV3-1/TRBV3-2|-|-
CASEASPTYEQYF
TGTGCCAGCGAGGCTAGCCCAACCTACGAGCAGTACTTC
>TRBJ2-2|TRBV13|-|-
CASSLGLQQNTGELFF
TGTGCCAGCAGCTTAGGCCTACAGCAGAACACCGGGGAGCTGTTTTTT
>TRBJ1-6|TRBV5-5|-|-
CASSLSWSSYNSPLHF
TGTGCCAGCAGCTTGAGTTGGAGCTCCTATAATTCACCCCTCCACTTT